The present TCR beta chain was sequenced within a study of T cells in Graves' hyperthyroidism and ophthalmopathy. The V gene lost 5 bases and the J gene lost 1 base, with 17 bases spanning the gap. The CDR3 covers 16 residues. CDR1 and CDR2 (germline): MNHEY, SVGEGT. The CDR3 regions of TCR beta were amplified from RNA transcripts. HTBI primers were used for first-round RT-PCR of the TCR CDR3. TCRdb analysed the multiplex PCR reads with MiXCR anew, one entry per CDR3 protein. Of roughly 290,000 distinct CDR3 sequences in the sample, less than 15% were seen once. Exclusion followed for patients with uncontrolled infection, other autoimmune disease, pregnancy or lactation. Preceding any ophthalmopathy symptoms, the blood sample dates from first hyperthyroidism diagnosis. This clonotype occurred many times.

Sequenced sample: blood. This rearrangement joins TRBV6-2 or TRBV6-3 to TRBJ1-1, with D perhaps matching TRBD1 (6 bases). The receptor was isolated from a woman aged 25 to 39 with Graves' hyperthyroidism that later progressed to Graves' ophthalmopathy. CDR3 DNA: TGTGCCAGCAGTCCGGGGCAGGGGAGTGCGAACACTGAAGCTTTCTTT. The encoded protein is CASSPGQGSANTEAFF.